The T cell receptor (beta chain) described here comes from a study of identical twins. Broader study findings: Within twin pairs, the out-of-frame alpha sequences they shared showed excess low generation probability.

Each cDNA held unique molecular identifiers, and template switching gave it a universal primer site. TCRdb reanalysed the 5' RACE reads using MiXCR and keeps one entry per CDR3 protein. The sample contains about 250,000 distinct CDR3 sequences, roughly an eighth of which appear only once. Healthy Caucasians were all of the donors. This clonotype has just a few counts. Its cognate antigen is unknown. CDR3 size: 14 residues. Germline CDR1 and CDR2: DFQATT and SNEGSKA (reference sequence). V lost 4 bases, J lost 0 bases, and 13 bases lay in between. Sequenced input: memory (CD45RO+) T cells sorted from blood. This rearrangement joins TRBV20-1 to TRBJ2-7; the D gene is possibly TRBD2 (6 bases). The receptor was derived from a woman aged 18-29 years in good health. The CDR3 reads CSAMGGIRSYEQYF. CDR3 in DNA: TGCAGTGCTATGGGCGGGATCCGCTCCTACGAGCAGTACTTC.